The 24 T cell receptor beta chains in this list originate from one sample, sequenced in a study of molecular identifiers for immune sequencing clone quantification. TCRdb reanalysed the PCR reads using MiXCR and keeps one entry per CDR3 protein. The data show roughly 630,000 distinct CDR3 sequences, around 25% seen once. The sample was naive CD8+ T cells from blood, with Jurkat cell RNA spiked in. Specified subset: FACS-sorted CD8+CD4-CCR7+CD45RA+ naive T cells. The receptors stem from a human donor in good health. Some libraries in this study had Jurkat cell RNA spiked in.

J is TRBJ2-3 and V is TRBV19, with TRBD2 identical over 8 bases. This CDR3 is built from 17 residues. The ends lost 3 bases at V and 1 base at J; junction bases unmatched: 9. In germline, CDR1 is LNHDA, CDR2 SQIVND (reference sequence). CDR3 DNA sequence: TGTGCCAGTAGTATCGGGGGGGCAGGGGTGGGCACAGATACGCAGTATTTT. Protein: CASSIGGAGVGTDTQYF.

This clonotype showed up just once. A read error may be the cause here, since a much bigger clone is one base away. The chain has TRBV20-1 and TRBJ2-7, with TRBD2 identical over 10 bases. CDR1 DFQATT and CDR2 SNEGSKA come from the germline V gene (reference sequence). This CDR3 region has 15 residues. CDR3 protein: CSTREWTSGNYEQYF. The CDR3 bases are TGCAGTACTAGAGAATGGACTAGCGGCAACTACGAGCAGTACTTC.

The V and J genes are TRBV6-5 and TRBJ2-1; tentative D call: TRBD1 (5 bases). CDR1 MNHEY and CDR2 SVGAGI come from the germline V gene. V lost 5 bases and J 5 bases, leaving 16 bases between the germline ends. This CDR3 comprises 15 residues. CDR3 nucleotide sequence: TGTGCCAGCAGTAAGACAGCCTTCTTACACAATGAGCAGTTCTTC. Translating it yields CASSKTAFLHNEQFF.

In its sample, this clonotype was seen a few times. This chain's CDR3 is CASSPPGQNYGYTF. CDR3 sequence (DNA): TGCGCCAGCAGCCCTCCCGGACAGAACTATGGCTACACCTTC. This chain links TRBV4-3 with TRBJ1-2; tentatively, D is TRBD1 (6 bases). The length of the CDR3 is 14 residues. Trimming cost V 4 bases and J 2 bases, with 11 bases left between them. Per germline, CDR1 LGHNA and CDR2 YSLEER.

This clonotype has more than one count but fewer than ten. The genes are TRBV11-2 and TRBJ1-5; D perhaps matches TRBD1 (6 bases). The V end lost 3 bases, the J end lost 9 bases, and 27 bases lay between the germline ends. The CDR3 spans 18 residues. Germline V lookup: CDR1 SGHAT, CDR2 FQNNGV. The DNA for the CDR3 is TGTGCCAGCAGCTTGGGCATTCAGGGGCCATTTCGGGATCGGCCCCAGCATTTT. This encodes CASSLGIQGPFRDRPQHF.

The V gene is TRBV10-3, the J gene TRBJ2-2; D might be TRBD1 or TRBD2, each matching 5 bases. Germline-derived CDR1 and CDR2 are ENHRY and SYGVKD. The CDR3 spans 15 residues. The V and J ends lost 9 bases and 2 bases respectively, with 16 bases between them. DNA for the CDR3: TGTGCCATAAAAGAAGGGACGGATAACACCGGGGAGCTGTTTTTT. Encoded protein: CAIKEGTDNTGELFF.

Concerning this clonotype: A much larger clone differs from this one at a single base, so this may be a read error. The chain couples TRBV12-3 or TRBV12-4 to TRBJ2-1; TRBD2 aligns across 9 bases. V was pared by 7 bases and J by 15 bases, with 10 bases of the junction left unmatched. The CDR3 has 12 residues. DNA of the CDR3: TGTGCCAGCATCGGACTAGCGCCCGAGAGGTTCTTC. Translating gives CASIGLAPERFF.

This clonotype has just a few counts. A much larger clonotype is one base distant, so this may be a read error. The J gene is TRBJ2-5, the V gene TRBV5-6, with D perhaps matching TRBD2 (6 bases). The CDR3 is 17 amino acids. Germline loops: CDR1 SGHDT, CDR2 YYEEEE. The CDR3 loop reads CASSLMPGVGVQETQHF. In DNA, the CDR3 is TGTGCCAGCAGCTTGATGCCGGGAGTCGGGGTCCAAGAGACCCAGCACTTC.

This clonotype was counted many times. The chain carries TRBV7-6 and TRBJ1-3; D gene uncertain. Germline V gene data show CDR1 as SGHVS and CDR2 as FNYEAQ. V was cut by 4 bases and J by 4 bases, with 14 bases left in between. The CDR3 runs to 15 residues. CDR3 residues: CASSSRLGTGNTIYF. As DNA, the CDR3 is TGTGCCAGCAGCTCCCGCCTGGGAACCGGAAACACCATATATTTT. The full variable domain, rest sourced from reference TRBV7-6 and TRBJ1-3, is GAGVSQSPRYKVTKRGQDVALRCDPISGHVSLYWYRQALGQGPEFLTYFNYEAQQDKSGLPNDRFSAERPEGSISTLTIQRTEQRDSAMYRCASSSRLGTGNTIYFGEGSWLTVV.

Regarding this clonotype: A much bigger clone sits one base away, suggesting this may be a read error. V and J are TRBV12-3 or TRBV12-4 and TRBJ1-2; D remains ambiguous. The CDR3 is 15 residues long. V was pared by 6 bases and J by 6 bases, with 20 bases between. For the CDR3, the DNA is TGTGCCAGCAGAGACTTGGGCTCGGCGTTGGATGGCTACACCTTC. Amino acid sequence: CASRDLGSALDGYTF.

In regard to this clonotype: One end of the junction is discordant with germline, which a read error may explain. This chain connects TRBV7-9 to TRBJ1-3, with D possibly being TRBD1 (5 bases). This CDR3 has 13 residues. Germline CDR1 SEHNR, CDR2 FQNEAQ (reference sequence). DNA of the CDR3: TGTGCCAGCAGCCAGGACACTGGAAACACCATATGTTTT. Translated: CASSQDTGNTICF.

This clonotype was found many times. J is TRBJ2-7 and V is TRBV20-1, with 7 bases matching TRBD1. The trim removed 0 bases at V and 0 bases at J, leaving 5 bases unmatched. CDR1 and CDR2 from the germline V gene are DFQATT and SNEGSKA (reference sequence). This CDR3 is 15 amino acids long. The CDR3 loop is CSARDRDSNSYEQYF. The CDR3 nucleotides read TGCAGTGCTAGAGATAGGGACAGTAACTCCTACGAGCAGTACTTC.

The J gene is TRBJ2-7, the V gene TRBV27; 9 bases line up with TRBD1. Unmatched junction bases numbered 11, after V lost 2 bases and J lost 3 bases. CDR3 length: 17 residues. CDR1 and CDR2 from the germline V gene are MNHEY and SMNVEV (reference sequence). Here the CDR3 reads CASSLGRPGTGIYEQYF. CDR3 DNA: TGTGCCAGCAGTTTAGGGCGCCCCGGGACAGGGATCTACGAGCAGTACTTC.

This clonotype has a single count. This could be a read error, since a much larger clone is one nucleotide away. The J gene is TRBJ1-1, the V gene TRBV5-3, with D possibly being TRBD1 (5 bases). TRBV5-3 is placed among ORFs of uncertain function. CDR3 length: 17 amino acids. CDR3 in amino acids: CASSRDINRRAGTGAFF. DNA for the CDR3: TGTGCCAGCAGCCGCGACATCAACAGGAGGGCGGGCACTGGAGCTTTCTTT.

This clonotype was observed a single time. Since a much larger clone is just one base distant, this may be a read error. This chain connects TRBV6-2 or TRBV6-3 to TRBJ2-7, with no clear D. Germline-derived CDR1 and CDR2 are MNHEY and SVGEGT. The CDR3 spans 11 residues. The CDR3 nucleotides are TGTGCCAGCAGTTACAGGGTCGAGCAGCACTTC. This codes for CASSYRVEQHF.

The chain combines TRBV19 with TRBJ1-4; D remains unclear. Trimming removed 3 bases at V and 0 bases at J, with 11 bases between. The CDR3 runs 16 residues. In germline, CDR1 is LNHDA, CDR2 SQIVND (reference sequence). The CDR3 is CASSIPEAATNEKLFF. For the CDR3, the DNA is TGTGCCAGTAGTATCCCGGAGGCAGCAACTAATGAAAAACTGTTTTTT.

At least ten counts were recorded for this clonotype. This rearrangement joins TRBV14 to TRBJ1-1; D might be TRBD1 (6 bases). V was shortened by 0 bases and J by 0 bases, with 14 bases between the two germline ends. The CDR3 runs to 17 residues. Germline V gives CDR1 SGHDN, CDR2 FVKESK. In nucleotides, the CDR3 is TGTGCCAGCAGCCAAGATCCCGCCGGGACACTGAACACTGAAGCTTTCTTT. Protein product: CASSQDPAGTLNTEAFF.

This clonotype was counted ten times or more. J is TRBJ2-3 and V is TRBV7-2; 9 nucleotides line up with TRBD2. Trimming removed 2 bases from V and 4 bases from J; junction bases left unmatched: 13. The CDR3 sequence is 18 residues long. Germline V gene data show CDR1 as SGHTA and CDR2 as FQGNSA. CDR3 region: CASSLFPQREVVPDTQYF. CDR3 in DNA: TGTGCCAGCAGCTTATTCCCCCAGCGGGAGGTCGTCCCAGATACGCAGTATTTT.

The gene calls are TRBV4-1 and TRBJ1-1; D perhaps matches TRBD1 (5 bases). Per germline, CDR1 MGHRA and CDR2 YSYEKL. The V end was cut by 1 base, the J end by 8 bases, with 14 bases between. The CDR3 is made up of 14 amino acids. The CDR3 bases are TGCGCCAGCAGCCAAGTAGTAGCAGGGAGCGAAGCTTTCTTT. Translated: CASSQVVAGSEAFF.

The CDR3 bases are TGCAGTGCTAGAGATCTTGTGTGGGGGGAGCCTTTGGATACGCAGTATTTT. This gives the protein CSARDLVWGEPLDTQYF. V usage is TRBV20-1 and J usage is TRBJ2-3, with D maybe TRBD2 (6 bases). The CDR3 spans 17 residues. Germline CDR1 DFQATT, CDR2 SNEGSKA (reference sequence). Trimming took 0 bases from V and 6 from J, leaving 22 bases between them.

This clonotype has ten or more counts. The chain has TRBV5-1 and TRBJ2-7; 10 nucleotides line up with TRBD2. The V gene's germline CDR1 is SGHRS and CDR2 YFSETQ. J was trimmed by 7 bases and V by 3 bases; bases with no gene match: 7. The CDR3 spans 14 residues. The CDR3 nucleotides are TGCGCCAGCAGCTACCTAGCGGGAGTGGAGGAGCAGTACTTC. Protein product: CASSYLAGVEEQYF.

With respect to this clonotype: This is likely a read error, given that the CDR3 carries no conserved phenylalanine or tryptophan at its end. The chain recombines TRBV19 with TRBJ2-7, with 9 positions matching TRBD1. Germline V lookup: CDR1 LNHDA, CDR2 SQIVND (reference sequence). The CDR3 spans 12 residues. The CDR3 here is CASGTGIYEQYL. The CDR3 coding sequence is TGTGCCAGCGGGACAGGGATCTACGAACAGTACCTC.

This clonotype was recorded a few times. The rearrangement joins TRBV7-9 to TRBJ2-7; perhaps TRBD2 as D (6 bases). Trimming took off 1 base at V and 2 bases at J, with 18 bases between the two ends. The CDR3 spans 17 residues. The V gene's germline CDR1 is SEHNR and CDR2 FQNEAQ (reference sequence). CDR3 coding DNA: TGTGCCAGCAGCTTAGATTCGACCGGGACTGGAACCTACGAGCAGTACTTC. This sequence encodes CASSLDSTGTGTYEQYF.

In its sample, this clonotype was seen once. CDR3 loop: CASSIEAGLAYEQYF. The CDR3 DNA reads as TGTGCCAGTAGTATAGAGGCGGGACTGGCCTACGAGCAGTACTTC. The chain recombines TRBV19 with TRBJ2-7; TRBD2 might be the D (6 bases). Per the germline V gene, CDR1 is LNHDA and CDR2 is SQIVND (reference sequence). V gave up 0 bases and J gave up 2 bases, with 11 bases separating them. The CDR3 consists of 15 residues.